This T cell receptor beta chain was retrieved from a study of blood T cell repertoires in COVID-19. Across the study: Donors in the United States, Italy and Spain gave samples during acute or convalescent COVID-19. The analysed material was cDNA or gDNA that came from T cells, B-cell-depleted T cells, or PBMCs.

This clone has a single count. After removal of 0 bases from V and 5 bases from J, the junction contained 6 bases not matched to a gene. Germline V gives CDR1 SGHNT, CDR2 YYREEE (reference sequence). The CDR3 runs to 18 residues. Original processing methods: The assay estimated nucleated cells by amplifying reference gene primers. TCRdb's copy holds only in-frame clones and misses some; the assay was immunoSEQ multiplex PCR. V and J calls and clone size are copied from that table; D and trimming were computed from the DNA. Altogether 150,000 to 200,000 clones are present, 88% being singletons, with the ten largest covering roughly 4%.

Sequencing was done on a sample of peripheral blood. The chain links TRBV5-4 to TRBJ2-1, with 15 bases identical to TRBD2. This receptor was identified in a woman in her thirties with acute or convalescent COVID-19. As DNA, the CDR3 is TGTGCCAGCAGCTTGGGTGGACTAGCGGGAGGGGTGCACAATGAGCAGTTCTTC. Translated, it gives CASSLGGLAGGVHNEQFF.